A selection of T cell receptor beta chains follows, all from one sample in a study of metastatic and nonmetastatic thyroid tumors. TCRdb re-called the PCR reads with MiXCR. The data contain about 15,000 clones, roughly 36% of them seen just once; the ten biggest clones take up around 10%. The sequencing input was tumor tissue. These receptors all stem from a male donor with papillary thyroid cancer or a benign thyroid nodule (not recorded which). Some clones in this sample may be carry-over from other donors' samples. Each CDR3 is given with its conserved first and last residue. A D gene is named only where the DNA matches it firmly. Size is omitted from some rows. Given values are once, few, many or a class for expanded clones.

v_call	clone_size	d_call	j_call	cdr3_nt	cdr3_aa
TRBV20-1	once	TRBD2	TRBJ2-1	TGCAGTGCTAGAGAACCACTAGCGGGTTACAATGAGCAGTTCTTC	CSAREPLAGYNEQFF
TRBV5-6	few	TRBD1	TRBJ2-4	TGTGCCAGCAGCTTGTTAACAGGGGGAGCCAAAAACATTCAGTACTTC	CASSLLTGGAKNIQYF
TRBV7-2	many	NA	TRBJ1-4	TGTGCCAGCAGCTTAGGGCCTGAAAAACTGTTTTTT	CASSLGPEKLFF
TRBV7-6	NA	TRBD2	TRBJ2-2	TGTGCCAGCAGCTTATCTAGCGGGAGCACCGGGGAGCTGTTTTTT	CASSLSSGSTGELFF
TRBV7-2	medium-sized	NA	TRBJ2-7	TGTGCCAGCAGCGTCAGCGGATTCAACTACGAGCAGTACTTC	CASSVSGFNYEQYF
TRBV20-1	many	NA	TRBJ1-4	TGCAGTGCTATAGATAGGGTTGGGGAAAAACTGTTTTTT	CSAIDRVGEKLFF
TRBV7-9	NA	NA	TRBJ2-7	TGTGCCAGCAGGGGGGAAACCCCCTTCTCTTACGAGCAGTACTTC	CASRGETPFSYEQYF
TRBV6-1	few	NA	TRBJ1-3	TGTGCCAGCAGTCCGCAGTGGCCTGGAAACGCCATATATTTT	CASSPQWPGNAIYF
TRBV6-1	NA	NA	TRBJ2-7	TGTTCCAGCAGTGAAAGAGTGGGTGGGATATCCTACGGGCAGTACTTC	CSSSERVGGISYGQYF
TRBV12-3/TRBV12-4	NA	NA	TRBJ2-2	TGTGCCAGCAGTTTACACCCCCTTAGGAGCGTGGGGCTAAGCACCTGGGAGCTGTTTTTT	CASSLHPLRSVGLSTWELFF
TRBV5-1	NA	NA	TRBJ2-5	TGCGCCAGCAGCTTAATCGGGGGTGCCGGGGAGACCCAGTACTTC	CASSLIGGAGETQYF
TRBV7-6	many	TRBD2	TRBJ2-3	TGTGCCAGCAGCTTAGAACTAGCGGGAGGCGGGGCGCAGTATTTT	CASSLELAGGGAQYF
TRBV7-2	NA	TRBD1	TRBJ2-7	TGTGCCAGCAGCTTAGGGCAGGGGGCTTACGAGCAGTACTTC	CASSLGQGAYEQYF
TRBV5-4	many	TRBD2	TRBJ2-2	TGTGCCAGCAGCTCGGGACTAGCGGGAAGGCAGGGCACCGGGGAGCTGTTTTTT	CASSSGLAGRQGTGELFF
TRBV11-2	once	TRBD1	TRBJ1-1	TGTGCCAGCAGCTTTGGGTGGTGGGACAGGGTGAAGATCACTGAAGCTTTCTTT	CASSFGWWDRVKITEAFF
TRBV6-4	many	TRBD1	TRBJ2-2	TGTGCCAGTCAGGGACAGGCGAACACCGGGGAGCTGTTTTTT	CASQGQANTGELFF
TRBV30	medium-sized	NA	TRBJ2-7	TGTGCCTGGAGTGTATTGGGGTCAGCCTACGAGCAGTACTTC	CAWSVLGSAYEQYF
TRBV11-3	many	TRBD1	TRBJ1-1	TGTGCCAGCAGCCGCCGGACAGGGAAGTGGGCTGAAGCTTTCTTT	CASSRRTGKWAEAFF
TRBV10-3	NA	TRBD1	TRBJ1-2	TGTGCCATCAGTGGCACCCGGGACAGGGGTAACTATGGCTACACCTTC	CAISGTRDRGNYGYTF
TRBV4-1	NA	NA	TRBJ2-7	TGCGCCAGCAGCCAAGAAACAGTTTCTACCTACGAGCAGTACTTC	CASSQETVSTYEQYF
TRBV20-1	few	NA	TRBJ2-1	TGCAGTGCTAGAGAGCCCACGGGAGCACGGTACAATGAGCAGTTCTTC	CSAREPTGARYNEQFF
TRBV4-1	NA	NA	TRBJ1-2	TGCGCCAGCAGCCCTTGGACTTCAAACATCTATGGCTACACCTTC	CASSPWTSNIYGYTF
TRBV2	many	NA	TRBJ2-2	TGTGCCAGCAGGAACAGGGACACCGGGGAGCTGTTTTTT	CASRNRDTGELFF
TRBV20-1	NA	TRBD2	TRBJ2-4	TGCAGTGCTAGAGGGGAGGGCTTCCAAAACATTCAGTACTTC	CSARGEGFQNIQYF
TRBV12-3/TRBV12-4	many	NA	TRBJ2-1	TGTGCCAGCAGTGCCCAAGTGGGGCGTGGGCAGTTCTTC	CASSAQVGRGQFF
TRBV10-2	NA	TRBD1	TRBJ1-1	TGCGCCAGCAGACAACAGGGGAATCAAGCTTTCTTT	CASRQQGNQAFF
TRBV24-1	NA	NA	TRBJ2-6	TGTGCCACCAGTGACCGCGAGGGACACGGGATCGGCTTCCTGACTTTC	CATSDREGHGIGFLTF
TRBV7-9	NA	NA	TRBJ1-2	TGTGCCAGCAGCCACCGGGCAATTAACTATGGCTACACCTTC	CASSHRAINYGYTF
TRBV3-1	medium-sized	TRBD2	TRBJ2-1	TGTGCCAGCAGCCAAGACCCTGCTAGCGGGAGTTATGAGCAGTTCTTC	CASSQDPASGSYEQFF
TRBV6-4	NA	TRBD2	TRBJ2-3	TGTGCCAGCAGTGATACAGCGGGGGGTAGAGATACGCAGTATTTT	CASSDTAGGRDTQYF
TRBV7-2	NA	NA	TRBJ2-7	TGTGCCAGCAGCTTAACCTCCTCGATCTACGAGCAGTACTTC	CASSLTSSIYEQYF
TRBV3-1	medium-sized	NA	TRBJ1-6	TGTGCCAGCAGCCTCCGTCTTAATTCACCCCTCCACTTT	CASSLRLNSPLHF
TRBV20-1	NA	NA	TRBJ1-5	TGCAGTGTTGGTCGATTGGGTCAGCCCCAGCATTTT	CSVGRLGQPQHF
TRBV5-1	NA	TRBD2	TRBJ2-7	TGCGCCAGCAGCTCGACTAGCGGGGGGTCCTACGAGCAGTACTTC	CASSSTSGGSYEQYF
TRBV10-3	large	TRBD2	TRBJ2-1	TGTGCCATCAGTGAGTCGAAACAGCGGGGGGGAATCGAGCAGTTCTTC	CAISESKQRGGIEQFF